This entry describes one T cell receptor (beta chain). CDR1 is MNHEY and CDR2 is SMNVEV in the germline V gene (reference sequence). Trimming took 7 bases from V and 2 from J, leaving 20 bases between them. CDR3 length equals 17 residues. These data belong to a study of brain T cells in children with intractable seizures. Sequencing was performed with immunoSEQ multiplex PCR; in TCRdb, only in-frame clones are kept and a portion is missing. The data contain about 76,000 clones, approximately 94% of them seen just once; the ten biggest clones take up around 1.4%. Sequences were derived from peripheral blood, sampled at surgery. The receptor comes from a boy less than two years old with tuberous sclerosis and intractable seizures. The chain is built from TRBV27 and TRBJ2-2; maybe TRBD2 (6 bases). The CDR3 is CASMNLEGGFNTGELFF. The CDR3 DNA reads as TGTGCCAGCATGAACCTTGAGGGAGGATTCAACACCGGGGAGCTGTTTTTT.